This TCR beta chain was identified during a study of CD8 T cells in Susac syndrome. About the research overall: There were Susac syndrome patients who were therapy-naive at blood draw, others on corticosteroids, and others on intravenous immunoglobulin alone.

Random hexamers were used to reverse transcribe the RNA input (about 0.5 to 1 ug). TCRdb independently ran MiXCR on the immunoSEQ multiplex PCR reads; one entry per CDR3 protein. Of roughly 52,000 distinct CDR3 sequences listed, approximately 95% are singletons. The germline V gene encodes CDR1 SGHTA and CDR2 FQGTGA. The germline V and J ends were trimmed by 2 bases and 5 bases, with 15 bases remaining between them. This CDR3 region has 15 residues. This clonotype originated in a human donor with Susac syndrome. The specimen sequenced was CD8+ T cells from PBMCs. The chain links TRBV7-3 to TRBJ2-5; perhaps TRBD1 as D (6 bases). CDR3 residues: CASSLSGTTGETQYF. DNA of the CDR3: TGTGCCAGCAGCTTATCTGGGACAACCGGGGAGACCCAGTACTTC.